The rows below give T cell receptor beta chains drawn from one sample of a study of T cells in Graves' hyperthyroidism and ophthalmopathy. Using its own MiXCR run on the multiplex PCR reads, TCRdb lists one record per CDR3 protein. The sample has approximately 350,000 distinct CDR3 sequences; approximately 14% are singletons. Specimen: blood. These receptors were taken from a woman aged 60 to 75 with Graves' ophthalmopathy. The CDR3 runs from the conserved cysteine through the conserved F or W. A D gene is named only where the DNA matches it firmly. Clone size is not always given. Where it is, it says once, few, many or a class for expanded clones.

j_call	clone_size	d_call	v_call	cdr3_nt	cdr3_aa
TRBJ1-2	many	TRBD1	TRBV5-4	TGTGCCAGCAGCCTAGACAGGGTAGGAGGCTATGGCTACACCTTC	CASSLDRVGGYGYTF
TRBJ1-1	-	-	TRBV12-3/TRBV12-4	TGTGCCAGCACCCTTACGGGGGGCCGCACTGAAGCTTTCTTT	CASTLTGGRTEAFF
TRBJ2-3	many	TRBD2	TRBV7-2	TGTGCCAGCAGCTTAAGGTTGACTAGCGGGATGTCGGATACGCAGTATTTT	CASSLRLTSGMSDTQYF
TRBJ2-2	few	TRBD1	TRBV10-3	TGTGCCATCAGAAGACAGGGGGCTAACACCGGGGAGCTGTTTTTT	CAIRRQGANTGELFF
TRBJ2-7	many	-	TRBV3-1	TGTGCCAGCGGACAGCCGGGGATTTCCTACGAGCAGTACTTC	CASGQPGISYEQYF
TRBJ2-5	many	TRBD2	TRBV18	TGTGCCAGCTCGCCCAAGACTAGCGGACAAGAGACCCAGTACTTC	CASSPKTSGQETQYF
TRBJ2-2	-	TRBD2	TRBV29-1	TGCAGCGTTGGGGGGACTAGCGGGACAGCGAACACCGGGGAGCTGTTTTTT	CSVGGTSGTANTGELFF
TRBJ2-5	many	TRBD2	TRBV20-1	TGCAGTGCCCCGATGGGGGGGGAGACCCAGTACTTC	CSAPMGGETQYF
TRBJ1-6	many	-	TRBV5-1	TGCGCCAGCAGCTTGGCCGAAAGGAGCTCCTATAATTCACCCCTCCACTTT	CASSLAERSSYNSPLHF
TRBJ2-2	few	-	TRBV20-1	TGCAGTGCTACCCTAGCCCCTAGAGGGGGAGTGATAAACACCGGGGAGCTGTTTTTT	CSATLAPRGGVINTGELFF
TRBJ2-1	many	-	TRBV2	TGTGCCAGCATGCCAATGAGGACCAACAATGAGCAGTTCTTC	CASMPMRTNNEQFF
TRBJ2-2	-	-	TRBV20-1	TGCAGTGCCTCAGACCACACCGGGGAGCTGTTTTTT	CSASDHTGELFF
TRBJ2-1	many	-	TRBV18	TGTGCCAGCTCACCGATGGGAGGGGGGCATGAGCAGTTCTTC	CASSPMGGGHEQFF
TRBJ2-7	many	TRBD1	TRBV9	TGTGCCAGCAGCGAGACAGGGGGCGGCTACGAGCAGTACTTC	CASSETGGGYEQYF
TRBJ2-7	-	TRBD1	TRBV7-9	TGTGCCAGCAGCTCTCCGGGACAGGGCCTGGGAGAGCGGTACTTC	CASSSPGQGLGERYF
TRBJ2-3	-	-	TRBV27	TGTGCCAGCAGTCCCTCTCTGACAGATACGCAGTATTTT	CASSPSLTDTQYF
TRBJ1-4	-	-	TRBV5-6	TGTGCCAGCAGCTTCGGGAGCAGTAATGAAAAACTGTTTTTT	CASSFGSSNEKLFF
TRBJ2-5	few	-	TRBV28	TGTGCCACCATATTAGGGGGGGGGGGAGAGACCCAGTACTTC	CATILGGGGETQYF
TRBJ1-4	few	TRBD1	TRBV6-1	TGTGCCAGCAGAAGGGACAGGCTTGAAAAACTGTTTTTT	CASRRDRLEKLFF
TRBJ2-3	many	-	TRBV11-2	TGTGCCAGCAGCGGGAGCGTTACGCAGTATTTT	CASSGSVTQYF
TRBJ2-1	many	TRBD2	TRBV12-3/TRBV12-4	TGTGCCAGCAGCCCTAGCGGGGCCCTGAACAATGAGCAGTTCTTC	CASSPSGALNNEQFF
TRBJ2-1	many	TRBD2	TRBV12-3/TRBV12-4	TGTGCCAGCAGTGCGGGACTAGCGGGAGGGGGGAATGAGCAGTTCTTC	CASSAGLAGGGNEQFF
TRBJ2-3	many	TRBD2	TRBV2	TGTGCCAGCAGTGAACTAGCGGGAGGAACGGGGGCAGATACGCAGTATTTT	CASSELAGGTGADTQYF
TRBJ2-7	many	TRBD1	TRBV7-9	TGTGCCAGCAGCCCGCTTTTCCTCGAGCCGGGACAGGGAGGCTACGAGCAGTACTTC	CASSPLFLEPGQGGYEQYF
TRBJ2-3	-	TRBD2	TRBV9	TGTGCCAGCAGCTTGGGACTAGCGGGTATAAATACGCAGTATTTT	CASSLGLAGINTQYF
TRBJ2-1	few	-	TRBV28	TGTGCCAGCAGTTTAACAGGGAGGGCCAGGAATGAGCAGTTCTTC	CASSLTGRARNEQFF
TRBJ2-1	few	TRBD2	TRBV6-1	TGTGCCAGCAGTACTAAGACTAGCGGGAGTTTTAATGAGCAGTTCTTC	CASSTKTSGSFNEQFF
TRBJ2-1	many	-	TRBV7-6	TGTGCCAGCAGCCCAGGGACGGAGGGGAATGAGCAGTTCTTC	CASSPGTEGNEQFF
TRBJ2-1	many	TRBD1	TRBV20-1	TGCAGTGCTAGGGGACAAACAGGGGGTTCCTACAATGAGCAGTTCTTC	CSARGQTGGSYNEQFF
TRBJ2-3	many	TRBD2	TRBV11-3	TGTGCCAGCAGCTTACACAATAGCGGGAGGGCCGGTAATCCAGATACGCAGTATTTT	CASSLHNSGRAGNPDTQYF
TRBJ1-1	-	-	TRBV28	TGTGCCAGCAGTTTAGACCGGTACACTGAAGCTTTCTTT	CASSLDRYTEAFF
TRBJ1-5	many	-	TRBV6-2/TRBV6-3	TGTGCCAGCAGTTATACAGGGCGCAATCAGCCCCAGCATTTT	CASSYTGRNQPQHF
TRBJ2-1	-	-	TRBV11-3	TGTGCCAGCAGCTTCGCCCGGGACCCGTTGAATGAGCAGTTCTTC	CASSFARDPLNEQFF
TRBJ1-3	many	TRBD1	TRBV2	TGTGCCAGCAGTGAAGCACGGGACAGGGTAGTTCGGAACACCATATATTTT	CASSEARDRVVRNTIYF
TRBJ2-1	many	TRBD2	TRBV5-1	TGCGCCAGCAGCTTGTATCTAGCGGGAGTGGCTGAGCAGTTCTTC	CASSLYLAGVAEQFF
TRBJ2-7	many	-	TRBV3-1	TGTGCCAGCAGCCAAGGACTAGATCAAATTTACGAGCAGTACTTC	CASSQGLDQIYEQYF
TRBJ1-6	-	TRBD1	TRBV20-1	TGCAGTGCTAGAGAATCAGGGGGCTATAATTCACCCCTCCACTTT	CSARESGGYNSPLHF
TRBJ1-5	many	-	TRBV3-1	TGTGCCAGCAGCCAAGGCCGCGGAGGGACCCAGCCCCAGCATTTT	CASSQGRGGTQPQHF
TRBJ2-2	many	TRBD2	TRBV5-1	TGCGCCAGCAGTTCAACTAGCGGAACGAACACCGGGGAGCTGTTTTTT	CASSSTSGTNTGELFF
TRBJ2-7	-	TRBD1	TRBV6-1	TGTGCCAGCATTAAACAGGGGGGATCCTACGAGCAGTACTTC	CASIKQGGSYEQYF
TRBJ2-1	many	TRBD1	TRBV20-1	TGCAGTGCTAGAGATGGGATGACAGGGATTTACAATGAGCAGTTCTTC	CSARDGMTGIYNEQFF
TRBJ2-7	many	-	TRBV3-1	TGTGCCAGCAGCCAAAGCGCAGAGAGAGCCTACGAGCAGTACTTC	CASSQSAERAYEQYF
TRBJ2-3	many	-	TRBV20-1	TGCAGTGCGTCGAAAAACGGGCTGCCAGATACGCAGTATTTT	CSASKNGLPDTQYF
TRBJ1-1	many	-	TRBV6-2/TRBV6-3	TGTGCCAGCAGTCAGATGCAGGGGTCCACTGAAGCTTTCTTT	CASSQMQGSTEAFF
TRBJ2-2	few	-	TRBV5-1	TGCGCCAGCAGCCGGGACGGCAACACCGGGGAGCTGTTTTTT	CASSRDGNTGELFF
TRBJ1-6	many	TRBD1	TRBV7-8	TGTGCCAGCAGCTTACGGCAGGGGGTGAATTCACCCCTCCACTTT	CASSLRQGVNSPLHF
TRBJ2-1	many	-	TRBV28	TGTGCCAGCAGTATTCTACGGGATGAGCAGTTCTTC	CASSILRDEQFF
TRBJ1-2	few	-	TRBV7-9	TGTGCCAGCACCAGCAGGCAAGCTGGCTACACCTTC	CASTSRQAGYTF
TRBJ1-2	-	-	TRBV6-1	TGTGCCAGCAGTCCAGGGTTATTCGCAGGTTACTATGGCTACACCTTC	CASSPGLFAGYYGYTF
TRBJ2-2	many	TRBD1	TRBV20-1	TGCAGTGCTAGGGAGCTTCGACAGGGGATAGCGAACACCGGGGAGCTGTTTTTT	CSARELRQGIANTGELFF
TRBJ2-1	many	TRBD2	TRBV7-6	TGTGCCAGCAGCTTAGAGGCTAGCGGGAGGGCCCACAATGAGCAGTTCTTC	CASSLEASGRAHNEQFF
TRBJ2-3	many	TRBD1	TRBV20-1	TGCAGTGCTTCCCGGTCGGGGACAGCCACAGATACGCAGTATTTT	CSASRSGTATDTQYF
TRBJ1-5	many	-	TRBV6-1	TGTGCCAGCAGTGTACCCTCGGGCTCCCAGCCCCAGCATTTT	CASSVPSGSQPQHF
TRBJ2-3	few	-	TRBV14	TGTGCCAGCAGCTCGGTTAGCCGCACAGATACGCAGTATTTT	CASSSVSRTDTQYF
TRBJ2-7	many	TRBD2	TRBV27	TGTGCCAGCAGTTTGGGGGGGGTGGGCGTGGAGCAGTACTTC	CASSLGGVGVEQYF
TRBJ2-5	many	TRBD2	TRBV27	TGTGCCAGCAGTTTATCGACTAGCGGGAGTAATGAGACCCAGTACTTC	CASSLSTSGSNETQYF
TRBJ2-1	-	TRBD1	TRBV20-1	TGCAGTGCTAGACCCATGGGGGACAGGGCCTACAATGAGCAGTTCTTC	CSARPMGDRAYNEQFF
TRBJ2-1	-	-	TRBV29-1	TGCAGCGTTGCCTACCACAATGAGCAGTTCTTC	CSVAYHNEQFF
TRBJ2-2	few	-	TRBV24-1	TGTGCCACCAGGGCCGAAGTAGGGGAGCTGTTTTTT	CATRAEVGELFF
TRBJ2-1	many	-	TRBV7-6	TGTGCCAGCAGCTTAAACCAATACAATGAGCAGTTCTTC	CASSLNQYNEQFF